Listed below are T cell receptor beta chains from one sample, sequenced in a study of CD8 T cell repertoires and HIV-1 epitope variants. These receptors' antigens are unknown. The protocol was immunoSEQ multiplex PCR, while the TCRdb copy is restricted to in-frame clones and leaves out a portion. This repertoire shows several thousand clones, around 69% found once; its top ten account for more than 35%. The sequencing sample was made of cultured CD8+ T cells derived from PBMCs. The receptor set was obtained from a male donor with HIV. The CDR3 runs from the conserved cysteine through the conserved F or W. The D gene is left open where the match is weak. Clone sizes are given selectively: once, few, many, or a class where the clone is expanded.

d_call,v_call,clone_size,j_call,cdr3_aa,cdr3_nt
TRBD1,TRBV5-4,NA,TRBJ2-6,CASSSPGQGAGANVLTF,TGTGCCAGCAGCTCCCCGGGACAGGGAGCCGGGGCCAACGTCCTGACTTTC
TRBD2,TRBV18,NA,TRBJ2-3,CASSPWREGVDTDTQYF,TGTGCCAGCTCACCATGGCGGGAGGGAGTCGACACAGATACGCAGTATTTT
TRBD2,TRBV4-1,NA,TRBJ2-1,CASSQDIGLAGGEDEQFF,TGCGCCAGCAGCCAAGATATCGGACTAGCGGGAGGCGAGGATGAGCAGTTCTTC
NA,TRBV2,few,TRBJ2-1,CASSEVLPGSSYNNEQFF,TGTGCCAGCAGTGAAGTGCTACCCGGTAGCTCCTACAATAATGAGCAGTTCTTC
NA,TRBV5-6,NA,TRBJ2-4,CASSLAQGRAKNIQYF,TGTGCCAGCAGCTTGGCTCAGGGTAGAGCCAAAAACATTCAGTACTTC
TRBD1,TRBV5-1,NA,TRBJ1-4,CASSPGQVPNEKLFF,TGCGCCAGCAGCCCGGGACAGGTGCCTAATGAAAAACTGTTTTTT
TRBD2,TRBV6-6,NA,TRBJ2-7,CASRPREGREQYF,TGTGCCAGCAGACCCCGGGAGGGCCGCGAGCAGTACTTC
NA,TRBV7-6,once,TRBJ1-4,CASSFRGGTNEKLFF,TGTGCCAGCAGCTTTCGCGGGGGGACTAATGAAAAACTGTTTTTT
NA,TRBV27,NA,TRBJ2-1,CASSLSSRGNEQFF,TGTGCCAGCAGTTTATCCTCCAGGGGCAATGAGCAGTTCTTC
NA,TRBV4-3,few,TRBJ1-1,CASSQGVISNTEAFF,TGCGCCAGCAGCCAAGGGGTTATCTCGAACACTGAAGCTTTCTTT
NA,TRBV5-1,NA,TRBJ1-1,CASSPLEGTEAFF,TGCGCCAGCAGCCCCTTGGAGGGGACTGAAGCTTTCTTT
NA,TRBV28,NA,TRBJ1-1,CASSAQGWLNTEAFF,TGTGCCAGCAGTGCCCAAGGATGGCTGAACACTGAAGCTTTCTTT
TRBD1,TRBV4-1,NA,TRBJ2-7,CASSQTDRAYEQYF,TGCGCCAGCAGCCAGACGGACAGGGCCTACGAGCAGTACTTC
NA,TRBV18,once,TRBJ2-1,CASSPPEGPYNEQFF,TGTGCCAGCTCACCCCCCGAAGGCCCCTACAATGAGCAGTTCTTC
NA,TRBV5-4,medium-sized,TRBJ1-6,CASSHREANSPLHF,TGTGCCAGCAGCCACAGGGAGGCCAATTCACCCCTCCACTTT
NA,TRBV6-5,once,TRBJ1-1,CASSYFRGTEAFF,TGTGCCAGCAGTTACTTCAGGGGCACTGAAGCTTTCTTT
NA,TRBV11-2,few,TRBJ1-3,CASSFPRAGVGGNTIYF,TGTGCCAGCAGCTTTCCCCGTGCGGGAGTTGGTGGAAACACCATATATTTT
TRBD1,TRBV6-1,NA,TRBJ1-2,CASSASRTGLLYGYTF,TGTGCCAGCAGTGCCTCAAGGACAGGGCTTCTCTATGGCTACACCTTC
TRBD2,TRBV6-4,NA,TRBJ2-1,CASSDAPGTSGRGAHEQFF,TGTGCCAGCAGTGACGCCCCCGGGACTAGCGGGAGAGGGGCGCATGAGCAGTTCTTC
NA,TRBV23-1,NA,TRBJ1-6,CASSHQPLSPLHF,TGCGCCAGCAGTCATCAACCTCTTTCACCCCTCCACTTT
NA,TRBV28,NA,TRBJ1-2,CASSLSGAGGYTF,TGTGCCAGCAGTTTATCCGGCGCCGGTGGCTACACCTTC
NA,TRBV5-6,NA,TRBJ2-7,CASSFGASYEQYF,TGTGCCAGCAGCTTTGGGGCGAGCTACGAGCAGTACTTC
NA,TRBV5-6,NA,TRBJ2-1,CASSLRSAFGYNEQFF,TGTGCCAGCAGCTTGCGGTCAGCATTTGGATACAATGAGCAGTTCTTC
TRBD2,TRBV10-3,NA,TRBJ2-1,CAISESAAGGLYNEQFF,TGTGCCATCAGTGAGTCGGCAGCGGGAGGCCTGTACAATGAGCAGTTCTTC
TRBD1,TRBV28,NA,TRBJ1-5,CASSLGTGNQPQHF,TGTGCCAGCAGTCTCGGGACAGGGAATCAGCCCCAGCATTTT
NA,TRBV9,once,TRBJ2-7,CASSAGTGTYEQYF,TGTGCCAGCAGCGCCGGGACCGGTACCTACGAGCAGTACTTC
TRBD2,TRBV7-7,NA,TRBJ2-7,CASSPGLAGTYEQYF,TGTGCCAGCAGCCCGGGACTAGCGGGGACGTACGAGCAGTACTTC
NA,TRBV19,few,TRBJ1-1,CASSITGMTGEAFF,TGTGCCAGTAGTATCACGGGTATGACAGGAGAAGCTTTCTTT
NA,TRBV18,NA,TRBJ2-1,CASSPETNYNEQFF,TGTGCCAGCTCACCCGAGACAAACTACAATGAGCAGTTCTTC
NA,TRBV27,few,TRBJ2-7,CASSLYPSYEQYF,TGTGCCAGCAGTTTATATCCCTCCTACGAGCAGTACTTC
NA,TRBV6-5,NA,TRBJ1-1,CASSYDPSENTEAFF,TGTGCCAGCAGTTACGATCCCAGTGAGAACACTGAAGCTTTCTTT
NA,TRBV28,NA,TRBJ2-3,CASNGLVTDTQYF,TGTGCCAGCAACGGACTCGTCACAGATACGCAGTATTTT